These 5 T cell receptor beta chains originate from one sample sequenced in a study of cytomegalovirus exposure and HLA in healthy donors. It was with 60 Vbeta and 13 Jbeta primers that the PCR ran. The method was immunoSEQ multiplex PCR; TCRdb's version includes in-frame clones alone and lacks a portion of them. This sample's table has about 46,000 clones. What was sequenced was PBMCs. The origin of the receptors is a woman between 35 and 50 years old in good health and CMV-seronegative.

V and J are TRBV19 and TRBJ2-1; no definite D call. Germline CDR1 is LNHDA and CDR2 is SQIVND (reference sequence). V was pared by 2 bases and J by 9 bases, with 14 bases between. This CDR3 region has 14 residues. CDR3 residues: CASSITSGIGEQFF. The CDR3 DNA reads as TGTGCCAGTAGTATAACTTCGGGTATCGGTGAGCAGTTCTTC.

The rearrangement uses TRBV28 and TRBJ1-2; D is perhaps TRBD1 (6 bases). The ends were cut back, 3 bases at V and 6 bases at J, with 17 bases in the middle. In germline, CDR1 is MDHEN, CDR2 SYDVKM. CDR3 length: 15 residues. The CDR3 nucleotides are TGTGCCAGCAGTTTGGGTTCCGGGACACAGAATGGCTACACCTTC. It translates to CASSLGSGTQNGYTF.

The chain combines TRBV27 with TRBJ2-1, with D perhaps TRBD2 (6 bases). CDR3 length: 17 amino acids. In germline, CDR1 is MNHEY, CDR2 SMNVEV (reference sequence). V lost 4 bases and J lost 5, with 21 bases in between. CDR3 bases: TGTGCCAGCAGTTCCTTTATCGGGGGAGGTTACCACAATGAGCAGTTCTTC. The encoded protein is CASSSFIGGGYHNEQFF.

The chain joins TRBV12-5 to TRBJ1-1; D is uncertain. The CDR3 covers 11 residues. Germline CDR1 LGHNT, CDR2 FRNRAP. V was clipped by 7 bases and J by 4 bases, with 7 bases between them. The CDR3 protein is CASAGFTEAFF. CDR3 sequence (DNA): TGTGCTAGTGCGGGATTCACTGAAGCTTTCTTT.

This sequence joins TRBV30 and TRBJ2-1; tentatively, D is TRBD2 (5 bases). Germline V gene lookup returns CDR1 GTSNPN and CDR2 SVGIG (reference sequence). Trimming took 5 bases from V and 0 from J, leaving 20 bases between them. CDR3 size: 17 residues. CDR3 in DNA: TGTGCCTGGGGTTCGAGGGAGAAGTGGATCTCCTACAATGAGCAGTTCTTC. Translation gives CAWGSREKWISYNEQFF.